The subject of this entry is one TCR beta chain. The source of the sample is a study of blood T cell repertoires in COVID-19. Across the study: COVID-19 samples from acute and convalescent phases originated in the United States, Italy and Spain. T cells, B-cell-depleted T cells, or PBMCs provided the cDNA or gDNA that served as material.

The Seattle site enrolled patients during active infection and followed them longitudinally. Original data processing: Amplification from reference gene primers served as the basis for estimated nucleated cell counts. Assay used: immunoSEQ multiplex PCR; TCRdb lists only in-frame clones, some missing. The V and J calls and clone size are taken from that table; D and trimming were inferred from the DNA. The sample has around 270,000 clones, approximately 85% seen once. The receptor was derived from a human donor with COVID-19, enrolled during active disease. The donor label of this sample is uncertain. Sequencing input: peripheral blood.

Here the CDR3 DNA reads TGTGCCAGCAGACCACGACAGGCTCCGGGGGCTTTCTTT. The encoded protein is CASRPRQAPGAFF. The chain recombines TRBV12-3 or TRBV12-4 with TRBJ1-1; D is possibly TRBD1 (6 bases). This CDR3 spans 13 amino acids. V lost 6 bases and J 11 bases, leaving 19 bases between the germline ends.